Listed here are 31 T cell receptor beta chains from one sample, sequenced in a study of cytomegalovirus exposure and HLA in healthy donors. The PCR had 60 Vbeta and 13 Jbeta primers. Sequencing was performed with immunoSEQ multiplex PCR; in TCRdb, only in-frame clones are kept and a portion is missing. Of roughly 150,000 clones listed, roughly 80% are singletons. Sequenced sample: PBMCs. The receptors were sampled from a male donor in good health and CMV-seronegative.

V gene TRBV6-5 combines with J gene TRBJ2-2, with no clear D. The CDR3 loop spans 14 amino acids. Trimming shortened V by 8 bases and J by 1 base, and 11 bases separated the two germline ends. Germline CDR1 MNHEY, CDR2 SVGAGI. The CDR3 sequence is CASRQLENTGELFF. CDR3 coding DNA: TGTGCCAGCCGACAACTTGAGAACACCGGGGAGCTGTTTTTT.

The J gene is TRBJ2-7, the V gene TRBV5-4; D ambiguous. The V end lost 3 bases, the J end lost 0 bases, and 13 bases lay between the germline ends. CDR3 length equals 15 residues. Germline lookup yields CDR1 SGHNT and CDR2 YYREEE (reference sequence). The CDR3 is CASSSGPESSYEQYF. In DNA form, the CDR3 reads TGTGCCAGCAGCTCGGGTCCGGAGAGCTCCTACGAGCAGTACTTC.

The rearrangement joins TRBV6-6 to TRBJ2-1, with no clear D. Trimming cost V 0 bases and J 7 bases, with 7 bases left between them. Germline V CDR1 and CDR2: MNHNY, SVGAGI (reference sequence). There are 13 residues in the CDR3. The CDR3 DNA follows: TGTGCCAGCAGTTACTCCGGGTGGAATGAGCAGTTCTTC. Protein sequence: CASSYSGWNEQFF.

The V and J genes are TRBV18 and TRBJ2-7, with TRBD1 as a possible D gene (6 bases). Germline loops: CDR1 KGHSH, CDR2 LQKENI. V was pared by 5 bases and J by 0 bases, with 11 bases between. This CDR3 spans 14 amino acids. In DNA form, the CDR3 reads TGTGCCAGCTCATCGACAGGAGGCTCCTACGAGCAGTACTTC. Amino acids: CASSSTGGSYEQYF.

This clone was counted only a few times. The chain carries TRBV27 and TRBJ2-1, with 7 bases fitting TRBD1. Germline trimming cut 2 bases from V and 0 bases from J; bases unmatched to any gene: 7. The CDR3 consists of 17 residues. Per germline, CDR1 MNHEY and CDR2 SMNVEV (reference sequence). CDR3 coding DNA: TGTGCCAGCAGTTTAAACTTGGGGGACAGCTCCTACAATGAGCAGTTCTTC. The encoded protein is CASSLNLGDSSYNEQFF.

This sequence joins TRBV2 and TRBJ2-5, with a weak D call TRBD1 (6 bases). Trimming pared 5 bases from V and 2 bases from J, leaving 15 bases between. The CDR3 is made up of 15 amino acids. Germline assignment: CDR1 SNHLY and CDR2 FYNNEI. The CDR3 here is CASSSATGRQETQYF. In DNA form, the CDR3 reads TGTGCCAGCAGTTCGGCAACAGGGCGTCAAGAGACCCAGTACTTC.

The gene calls are TRBV4-3 and TRBJ2-2, with a tentative D call TRBD2 (5 bases). The CDR3 totals 16 residues. The V gene lost 4 bases and the J gene lost 1 base, with 13 bases spanning the gap. Germline values: CDR1 LGHNA, CDR2 YSLEER. The CDR3 region is CASSLLYRGNTGELFF. CDR3 in DNA: TGCGCCAGCAGCCTCCTGTATCGGGGGAACACCGGGGAGCTGTTTTTT.

The chain combines TRBV28 with TRBJ2-7, with TRBD1 identical over 7 bases. The J segment lost 2 bases and the V segment lost 6 bases, leaving 7 bases of the junction unmatched. The CDR3 sequence is 14 residues long. Germline values: CDR1 MDHEN, CDR2 SYDVKM. CDR3 sequence (DNA): TGTGCCAGCAGCGCCGGGACAGTCCCCTACGAGCAGTACTTC. As protein: CASSAGTVPYEQYF.

The V and J genes are TRBV7-6 and TRBJ2-7; weak D call: TRBD2 (6 bases). The germline V gene has CDR1 SGHVS and CDR2 FNYEAQ. CDR3 length equals 14 residues. Trimming shortened V by 1 base and J by 7 bases, and 14 bases separated the two germline ends. CDR3 sequence reads: CASSLVGGSGEQYF. The CDR3 region has the DNA TGTGCCAGCAGCTTAGTCGGAGGGTCTGGTGAGCAGTACTTC.

This clone came up a few times. This sample also contains other DNA sequences that code for the same CDR3. V is TRBV2 and J is TRBJ2-5; TRBD2 aligns across 9 bases. CDR3 length: 15 amino acids. The V and J ends lost 2 bases and 4 bases, in that order; junction bases with no gene match: 5. Germline V gene data show CDR1 as SNHLY and CDR2 as FYNNEI. The CDR3 DNA reads TGTGCCAGCAGTGAACGGCGGGGGGGCGGAGAGACCCAGTACTTC. Its protein is CASSERRGGGETQYF.

The chain recombines TRBV28 with TRBJ2-2; D might be TRBD1 (6 bases). CDR3 length: 14 residues. Trimming cost V 4 bases and J 1 base, with 7 bases left between them. Germline CDR1 reads MDHEN; CDR2 reads SYDVKM. This chain's CDR3 is CASSSGQNTGELFF. The DNA for the CDR3 is TGTGCCAGCAGTTCGGGACAGAACACCGGGGAGCTGTTTTTT.

This clone was counted a few times. The V and J genes are TRBV19 and TRBJ2-3; D might be TRBD2 (6 bases). This CDR3 comprises 13 residues. V was shortened by 5 bases and J by 2 bases, with 8 bases between the two germline ends. Germline CDR1 LNHDA, CDR2 SQIVND (reference sequence). CDR3 coding DNA: TGTGCCAGTAGTTGGACTACCACAGATACGCAGTATTTT. It codes for CASSWTTTDTQYF.

With respect to this clone: Germline is not matched at one junction end, which may reflect a read error. The J gene is TRBJ2-3, the V gene TRBV7-9; 7 nucleotides match TRBD1. The CDR3 totals 18 residues. The germline V gene encodes CDR1 SEHNR and CDR2 FQNEAQ (reference sequence). DNA of the CDR3: TGTTCCAGCAGCCTAAACTACCGCAGGGGGTGGGCCGCCGATACGCAGTATTTT. This codes for CSSSLNYRRGWAADTQYF.

The chain carries TRBV28 and TRBJ2-7; 7 nucleotides align to TRBD2. Per germline, CDR1 MDHEN and CDR2 SYDVKM. The V segment lost 3 bases and the J segment 3 bases; nucleotides outside the gene matches: 8. The CDR3 runs 15 residues. CDR3 sequence reads: CASSFSLARGYEQYF. CDR3 coding DNA: TGTGCCAGCAGTTTCTCACTAGCGAGGGGCTACGAGCAGTACTTC.

Only a few counts were recorded for this clone. The chain joins TRBV7-9 to TRBJ2-7; D possibly corresponds to TRBD1 (5 bases). The CDR3 consists of 13 residues. V dropped 6 bases and J dropped 5 bases, with 14 bases sitting between them. Germline V gene sequence: CDR1 SEHNR, CDR2 FQNEAQ (reference sequence). CDR3 bases: TGTGCCAGCAGGGACACAGGTTTCGACGAGCAGTACTTC. Amino acids: CASRDTGFDEQYF.

This clone was counted once. The V call is TRBV5-1, the J call TRBJ2-6; possible D gene TRBD1, 5 bases. The CDR3 has 16 amino acids. Germline V CDR1 and CDR2: SGHRS, YFSETQ. The ends were cut back, 4 bases at V and 0 bases at J, with 11 bases in the middle. CDR3 DNA sequence: TGCGCCAGCAGCGCAACAGGTTACTCTGGGGCCAACGTCCTGACTTTC. This translates into CASSATGYSGANVLTF. Complete variable domain (other parts from reference TRBV5-1 and TRBJ2-6): KAGVTQTPRYLIKTRGQQVTLSCSPISGHRSVSWYQQTPGQGLQFLFEYFSETQRNKGNFPGRFSGRQFSNSRSEMNVSTLELGDSALYLCASSATGYSGANVLTFGAGSRLTVL.

The chain combines TRBV5-8 with TRBJ1-5; 7 bases are a match to TRBD1. This CDR3 spans 15 amino acids. V was pared by 0 bases and J by 9 bases, with 9 bases of the junction left unmatched. Germline lookup yields CDR1 SGHTS and CDR2 YDEGEE. The CDR3 region has the DNA TGTGCCAGCAGCTTGGGCGGTCAGGGGGTAAGGCCCCAGCATTTT. Translated, it gives CASSLGGQGVRPQHF.

The rearrangement uses TRBV7-9 and TRBJ1-5; a weak D match, TRBD1 (5 bases). Germline V gene lookup returns CDR1 SEHNR and CDR2 FQNEAQ (reference sequence). Trimming stripped 5 bases from V and 4 bases from J, with 9 bases between. CDR3 length: 13 amino acids. In DNA form, the CDR3 reads TGTGCCAGCAGCCCTCGGGGGAATCAGCCCCAGCATTTT. This gives the protein CASSPRGNQPQHF.

Note on this clone: An end of the junction differs from the germline gene, which may be a read error. The rearrangement links TRBV28 to TRBJ1-5; the D gene is possibly TRBD1 (5 bases). Germline V lookup: CDR1 MDHEN, CDR2 SYDVKM. The CDR3 sequence is 16 residues long. CDR3 residues: CASSAPGRSSDQPQHF. The CDR3 DNA reads TGTGCCAGCAGTGCCCCGGGACGGTCTAGCGATCAGCCCCAGCATTTT.

The gene calls are TRBV5-6 and TRBJ1-2, with a weak D call TRBD1 (6 bases). The CDR3 runs to 16 residues. Germline V gene lookup returns CDR1 SGHDT and CDR2 YYEEEE. Between the trimmed V and J ends, which lost 0 bases and 2 bases, there was a span of 14 bases. CDR3 region: CASSLGLRDTNYGYTF. The CDR3 DNA follows: TGTGCCAGCAGCTTGGGGCTCCGGGACACAAACTATGGCTACACCTTC.

This chain links TRBV7-2 with TRBJ1-5; D may be TRBD1 (5 bases). Germline V lookup: CDR1 SGHTA, CDR2 FQGNSA. This CDR3 has 15 residues. Trimming removed 0 bases at V and 7 bases at J, with 13 bases between. The chain's CDR3 is CASSLAGTGEQPQHF. The CDR3 nucleotides are TGTGCCAGCAGCTTAGCAGGGACGGGGGAGCAGCCCCAGCATTTT.

The chain links TRBV9 to TRBJ2-2, with TRBD1 as a possible D gene (6 bases). V was cut by 3 bases and J by 7 bases, with 34 bases left in between. The CDR3 contains 21 residues. Germline values: CDR1 SGDLS, CDR2 YYNGEE. CDR3 sequence: CASSATKRLPTDLEGVGELFF. Written as DNA, the CDR3 is TGTGCCAGCAGCGCCACAAAACGACTACCGACAGACCTCGAGGGGGTCGGGGAGCTGTTTTTT. The entire variable domain, with the rest obtained from reference TRBV9 and TRBJ2-2, is as follows: DSGVTQTPKHLITATGQRVTLRCSPRSGDLSVYWYQQSLDQGLQFLIQYYNGEERAKGNILERFSAQQFPDLHSELNLSSLELGDSALYFCASSATKRLPTDLEGVGELFFGEGSRLTVL.

The CDR3 DNA reads TGTGCCAGCAGCCAAGGGCAGGGGTATGGCTACACCTTC. Encoded protein: CASSQGQGYGYTF. The chain is built from TRBV4-2 and TRBJ1-2, with TRBD1 as a possible D gene (6 bases). This CDR3 has 13 amino acids. Germline lookup yields CDR1 LGHNA and CDR2 YNFKEQ. V was cut by 1 base and J by 5 bases, with 8 bases left in between.

This CDR3 reads CASMGQAQETQYF. CDR3 nucleotide sequence: TGTGCCAGCATGGGACAGGCTCAAGAGACCCAGTACTTC. The gene calls are TRBV5-4 and TRBJ2-5; 8 nucleotides match TRBD1. The germline V gene encodes CDR1 SGHNT and CDR2 YYREEE (reference sequence). J was trimmed by 2 bases and V by 6 bases; bases with no gene match: 3. The CDR3 is 13 amino acids. Full variable domain (rest looked up from reference TRBV5-4 and TRBJ2-5): ETGVTQSPTHLIKTRGQQVTLRCSSQSGHNTVSWYQQALGQGPQFIFQYYREEENGRGNFPPRFSGLQFPNYSSELNVNALELDDSALYLCASMGQAQETQYFGPGTRLLVL.

This clone has just a few counts. The chain uses TRBV4-3 and TRBJ2-7; TRBD2 might be the D (6 bases). CDR3 length equals 17 residues. Germline V gene data show CDR1 as LGHNA and CDR2 as YSLEER. V gave up 0 bases and J gave up 3 bases, with 18 bases separating them. DNA for the CDR3: TGCGCCAGCAGCCAAGATATAGGGACTTCTATAATCTACGAGCAGTACTTC. It is translated as CASSQDIGTSIIYEQYF.

The chain joins TRBV27 to TRBJ2-2, with unresolved D. Between the trimmed V and J ends, which lost 0 bases and 8 bases, there was a span of 7 bases. The CDR3 is made up of 13 amino acids. The V gene's germline CDR1 is MNHEY and CDR2 SMNVEV (reference sequence). CDR3 in amino acids: CASSLSTRGELFF. CDR3 coding DNA: TGTGCCAGCAGTTTATCTACGAGGGGGGAGCTGTTTTTT.

This chain joins TRBV4-1 and TRBJ2-1, with TRBD2 matching over 10 bases. This CDR3 spans 16 amino acids. CDR1 is MGHRA, CDR2 YSYEKL, per germline. With 3 bases clipped from V and 4 bases from J, the junction kept 6 bases outside the gene matches. Here the CDR3 reads CASSHPGLADYNEQFF. DNA for the CDR3: TGCGCCAGCAGCCACCCAGGACTAGCGGATTACAATGAGCAGTTCTTC.

This clone was recorded only once. The V gene is TRBV5-1, the J gene TRBJ1-2; D gene unclear. V dropped 4 bases and J dropped 8 bases, with 18 bases sitting between them. The length of the CDR3 is 14 residues. CDR1 is SGHRS and CDR2 is YFSETQ in the germline V gene. This CDR3 reads CASSPGTLPGGYTF. CDR3 in DNA: TGCGCCAGCAGCCCGGGAACCCTACCGGGGGGCTACACCTTC.

This sequence joins TRBV10-3 and TRBJ2-2; no clear D. CDR1 ENHRY and CDR2 SYGVKD come from the germline V gene. Trimming left V 3 bases short and J 7 bases short, with 12 bases between. CDR3 length: 14 amino acids. In DNA, the CDR3 is TGTGCCATCAGTGAATATCTCCTGAGCGGGGAGCTGTTTTTT. This translates into CAISEYLLSGELFF.

The V call is TRBV15, the J call TRBJ1-5, with unresolved D. There are 15 residues in the CDR3. Trimming pared 0 bases from V and 7 bases from J, leaving 13 bases between. Germline values: CDR1 LNHNV, CDR2 YYDKDF (reference sequence). This CDR3 reads CATSRDLTDNQPQHF. The CDR3 bases are TGTGCCACCAGCAGAGATTTGACTGATAACCAGCCCCAGCATTTT. Full variable domain (remainder filled in from reference TRBV15 and TRBJ1-5): DAMVIQNPRYQVTQFGKPVTLSCSQTLNHNVMYWYQQKSSQAPKLLFHYYDKDFNNEADTPDNFQSRRPNTSFCFLDIRSPGLGDTAMYLCATSRDLTDNQPQHFGDGTRLSIL.

The chain combines TRBV5-1 with TRBJ2-1; D may be TRBD2 (5 bases). Trimming pared 0 bases from V and 10 bases from J, leaving 5 bases between. CDR3 length equals 11 residues. Per the germline V gene, CDR1 is SGHRS and CDR2 is YFSETQ. The CDR3 nucleotides read TGCGCCAGCAGCTTGGCTAGCGAGCAGTTCTTC. Protein: CASSLASEQFF. Variable domain in full (rest from reference TRBV5-1 and TRBJ2-1): KAGVTQTPRYLIKTRGQQVTLSCSPISGHRSVSWYQQTPGQGLQFLFEYFSETQRNKGNFPGRFSGRQFSNSRSEMNVSTLELGDSALYLCASSLASEQFFGPGTRLTVL.